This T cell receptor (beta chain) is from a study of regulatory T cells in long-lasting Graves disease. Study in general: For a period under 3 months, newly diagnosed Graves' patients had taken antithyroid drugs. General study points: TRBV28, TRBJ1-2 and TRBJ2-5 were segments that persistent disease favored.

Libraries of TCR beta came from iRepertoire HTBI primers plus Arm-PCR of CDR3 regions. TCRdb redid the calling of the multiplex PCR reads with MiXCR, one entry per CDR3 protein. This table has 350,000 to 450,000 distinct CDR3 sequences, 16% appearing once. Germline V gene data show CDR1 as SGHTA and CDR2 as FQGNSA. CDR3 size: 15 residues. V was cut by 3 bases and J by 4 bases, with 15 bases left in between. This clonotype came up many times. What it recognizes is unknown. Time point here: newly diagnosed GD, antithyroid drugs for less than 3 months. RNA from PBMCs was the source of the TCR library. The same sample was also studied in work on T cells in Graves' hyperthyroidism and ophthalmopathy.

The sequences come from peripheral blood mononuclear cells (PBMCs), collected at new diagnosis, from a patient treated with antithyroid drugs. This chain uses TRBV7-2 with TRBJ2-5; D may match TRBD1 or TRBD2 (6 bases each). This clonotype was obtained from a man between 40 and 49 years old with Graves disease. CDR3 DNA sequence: TGTGCCAGCAGCTTTGGACAGCGGAGGGGAGAGACCCAGTACTTC. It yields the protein CASSFGQRRGETQYF.